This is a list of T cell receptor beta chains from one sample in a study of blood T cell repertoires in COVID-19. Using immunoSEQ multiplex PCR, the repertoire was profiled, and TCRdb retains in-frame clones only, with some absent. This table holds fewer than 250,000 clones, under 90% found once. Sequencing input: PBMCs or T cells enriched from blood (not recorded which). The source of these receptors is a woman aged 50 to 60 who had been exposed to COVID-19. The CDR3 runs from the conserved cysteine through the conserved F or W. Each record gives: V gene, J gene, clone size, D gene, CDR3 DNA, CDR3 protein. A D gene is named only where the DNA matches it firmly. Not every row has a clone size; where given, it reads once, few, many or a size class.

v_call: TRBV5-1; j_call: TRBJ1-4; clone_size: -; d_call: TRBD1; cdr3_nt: TGCGCCAGCAGCTTGAGACAGGGTGACGAAAAACTGTTTTTT; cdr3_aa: CASSLRQGDEKLFF
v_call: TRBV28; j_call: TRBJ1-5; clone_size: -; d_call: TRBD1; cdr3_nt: TGTGCCAGCAGTTTTTTAGGGACAGGGCAGCCCCAGCATTTT; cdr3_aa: CASSFLGTGQPQHF
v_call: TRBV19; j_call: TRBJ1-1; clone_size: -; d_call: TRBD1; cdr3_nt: TGTGCCAGCCGCTTTCTGACCGGGACAGGGAACACTGAAGCTTTCTTT; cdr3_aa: CASRFLTGTGNTEAFF
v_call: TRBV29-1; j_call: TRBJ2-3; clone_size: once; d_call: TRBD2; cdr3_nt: TGCAGCGTTCAGGGTAGCGGGGGGAGCACAGATACGCAGTATTTT; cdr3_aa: CSVQGSGGSTDTQYF
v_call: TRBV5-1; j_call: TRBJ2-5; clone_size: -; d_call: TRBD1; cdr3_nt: TGCGCCAGCACAAGGAATCAGGGGGCGCGGGAGACCCAGTACTTC; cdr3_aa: CASTRNQGARETQYF
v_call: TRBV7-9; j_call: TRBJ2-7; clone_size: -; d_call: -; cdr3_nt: TGTGCCAGCAGCCCCGAGGTCTACGAGCAGTACTTC; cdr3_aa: CASSPEVYEQYF
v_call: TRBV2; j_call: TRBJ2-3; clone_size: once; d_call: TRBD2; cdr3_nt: TGTGCCAGCGGAAGCGGGGGGACTTCGGATACGCAGTATTTT; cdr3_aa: CASGSGGTSDTQYF
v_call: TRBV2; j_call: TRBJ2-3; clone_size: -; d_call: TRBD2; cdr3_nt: TGTGCCAGCAGCCTGGGACTAACGAACACAGATACGCAGTATTTT; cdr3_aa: CASSLGLTNTDTQYF
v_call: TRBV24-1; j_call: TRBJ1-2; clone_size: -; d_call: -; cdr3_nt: TGTGCCACCAGTGAGTACTCAGGAGGCTACACCTTC; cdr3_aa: CATSEYSGGYTF
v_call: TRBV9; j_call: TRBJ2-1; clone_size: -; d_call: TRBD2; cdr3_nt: TGTGCCAGCAGCGTAGACCCCTCGGGCGGGGGGGCCGCCAATGAGCAGTTCTTC; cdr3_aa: CASSVDPSGGGAANEQFF
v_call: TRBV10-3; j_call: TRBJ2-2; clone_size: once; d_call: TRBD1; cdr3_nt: TGTGCCATCAGGGAGACAGGGGAGAACACCGGGGAGCTGTTTTTT; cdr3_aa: CAIRETGENTGELFF
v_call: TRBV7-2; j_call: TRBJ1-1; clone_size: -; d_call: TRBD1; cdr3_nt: TGTGCCAGCAGCTTTGGACAGGGGACCACTGAAGCTTTCTTT; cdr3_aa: CASSFGQGTTEAFF
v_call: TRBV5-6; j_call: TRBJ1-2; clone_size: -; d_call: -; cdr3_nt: TGTGCCAGCAGCCCGCGCGGCAGGGGCAATGGCTACACCTTC; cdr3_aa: CASSPRGRGNGYTF
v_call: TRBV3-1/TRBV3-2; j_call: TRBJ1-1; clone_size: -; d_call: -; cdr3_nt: TGTGCCAGCAGCCCAACAGGGTTGAACACTGAAGCTTTCTTT; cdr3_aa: CASSPTGLNTEAFF